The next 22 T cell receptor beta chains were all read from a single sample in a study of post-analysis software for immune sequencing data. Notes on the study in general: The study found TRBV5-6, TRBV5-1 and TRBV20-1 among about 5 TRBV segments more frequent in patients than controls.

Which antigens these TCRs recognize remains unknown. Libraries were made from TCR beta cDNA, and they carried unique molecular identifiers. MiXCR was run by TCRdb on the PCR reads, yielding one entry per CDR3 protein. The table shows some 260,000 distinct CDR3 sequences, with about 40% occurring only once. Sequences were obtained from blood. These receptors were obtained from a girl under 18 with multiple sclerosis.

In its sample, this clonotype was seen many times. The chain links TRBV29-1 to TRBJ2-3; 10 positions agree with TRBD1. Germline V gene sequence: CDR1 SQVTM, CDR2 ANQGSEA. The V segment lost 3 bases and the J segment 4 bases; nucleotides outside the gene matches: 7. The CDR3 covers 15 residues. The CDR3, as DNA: TGCAGCGTTGATCCTCCCGGGACAGGGGCAGATACGCAGTATTTT. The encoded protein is CSVDPPGTGADTQYF.

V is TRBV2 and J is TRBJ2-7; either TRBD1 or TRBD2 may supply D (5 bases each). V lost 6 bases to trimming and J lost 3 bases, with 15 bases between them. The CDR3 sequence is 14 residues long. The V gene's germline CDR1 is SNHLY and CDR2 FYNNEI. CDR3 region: CASRRDRAGYEQYF. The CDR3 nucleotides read TGTGCCAGCAGACGGGACCGGGCGGGCTACGAGCAGTACTTC.

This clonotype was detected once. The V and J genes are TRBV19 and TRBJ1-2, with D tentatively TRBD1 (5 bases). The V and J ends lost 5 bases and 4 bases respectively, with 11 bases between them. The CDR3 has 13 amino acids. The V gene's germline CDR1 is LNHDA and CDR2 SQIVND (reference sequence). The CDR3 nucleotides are TGTGCCAGTAGTGAGAGACAGCGCTATGGCTACACCTTC. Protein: CASSERQRYGYTF.

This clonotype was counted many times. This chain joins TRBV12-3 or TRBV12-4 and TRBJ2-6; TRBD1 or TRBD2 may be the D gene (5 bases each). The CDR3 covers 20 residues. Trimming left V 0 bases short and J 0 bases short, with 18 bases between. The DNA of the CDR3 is TGTGCCAGCAGTTTAGCGCTTCAGGCAGGGACCATCTCTGGGGCCAACGTCCTGACTTTC. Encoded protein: CASSLALQAGTISGANVLTF.

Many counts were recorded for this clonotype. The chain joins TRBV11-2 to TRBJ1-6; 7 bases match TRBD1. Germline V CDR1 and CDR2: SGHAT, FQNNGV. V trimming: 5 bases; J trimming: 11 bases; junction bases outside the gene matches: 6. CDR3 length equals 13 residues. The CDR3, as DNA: TGTGCCAGCAGCCGCGACAGGGATCCACCCCTCCACTTT. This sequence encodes CASSRDRDPPLHF.

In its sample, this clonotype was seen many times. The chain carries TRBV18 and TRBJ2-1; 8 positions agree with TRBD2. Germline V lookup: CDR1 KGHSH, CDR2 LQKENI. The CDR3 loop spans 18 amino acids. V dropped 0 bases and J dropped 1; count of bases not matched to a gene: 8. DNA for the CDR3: TGTGCCAGCTCACCACCCCGGAGTAGCGGGGATTCCTACAATGAGCAGTTCTTC. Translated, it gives CASSPPRSSGDSYNEQFF.

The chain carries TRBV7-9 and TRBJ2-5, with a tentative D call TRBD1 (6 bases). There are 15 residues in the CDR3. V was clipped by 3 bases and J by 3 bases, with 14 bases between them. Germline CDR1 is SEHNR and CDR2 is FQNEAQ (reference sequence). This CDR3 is CASSLGALTEETQYF. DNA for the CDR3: TGTGCCAGCAGCTTGGGGGCACTAACCGAAGAGACCCAGTACTTC. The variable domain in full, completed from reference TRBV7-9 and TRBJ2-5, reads DTGVSQNPRHKITKRGQNVTFRCDPISEHNRLYWYRQTLGQGPEFLTYFQNEAQLEKSRLLSDRFSAERPKGSFSTLEIQRTEQGDSAMYLCASSLGALTEETQYFGPGTRLLVL.

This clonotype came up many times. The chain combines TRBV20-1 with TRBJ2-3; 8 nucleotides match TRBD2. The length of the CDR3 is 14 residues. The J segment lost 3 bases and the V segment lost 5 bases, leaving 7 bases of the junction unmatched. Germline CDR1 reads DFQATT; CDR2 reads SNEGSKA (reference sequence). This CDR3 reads CSAWDGGRTDTQYF. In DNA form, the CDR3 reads TGCAGTGCTTGGGACGGCGGGAGGACAGATACGCAGTATTTT.

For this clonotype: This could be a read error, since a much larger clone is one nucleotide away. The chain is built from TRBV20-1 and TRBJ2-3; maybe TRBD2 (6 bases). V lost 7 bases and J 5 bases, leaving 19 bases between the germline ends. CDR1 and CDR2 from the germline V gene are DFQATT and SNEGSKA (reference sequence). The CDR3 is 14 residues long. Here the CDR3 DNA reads TGCAGTGTCCCGGGGGACGGGGATGAAGATACGCAGTATTTT. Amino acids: CSVPGDGDEDTQYF.

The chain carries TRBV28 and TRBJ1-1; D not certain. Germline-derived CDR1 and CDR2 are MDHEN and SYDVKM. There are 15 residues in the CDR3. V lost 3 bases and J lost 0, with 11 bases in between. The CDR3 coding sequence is TGTGCCAGCAGTTTTCGTTGGCAGATGAACACTGAAGCTTTCTTT. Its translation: CASSFRWQMNTEAFF. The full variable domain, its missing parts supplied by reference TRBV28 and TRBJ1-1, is DVKVTQSSRYLVKRTGEKVFLECVQDMDHENMFWYRQDPGLGLRLIYFSYDVKMKEKGDIPEGYSVSREKKERFSLILESASTNQTSMYLCASSFRWQMNTEAFFGQGTRLTVV.

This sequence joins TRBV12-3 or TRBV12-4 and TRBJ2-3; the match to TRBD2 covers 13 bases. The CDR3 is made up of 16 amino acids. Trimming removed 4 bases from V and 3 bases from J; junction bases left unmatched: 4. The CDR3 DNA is TGTGCCAGCAGTTCCGGACTAGCGGGAGAGACAGATACGCAGTATTTT. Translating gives CASSSGLAGETDTQYF.

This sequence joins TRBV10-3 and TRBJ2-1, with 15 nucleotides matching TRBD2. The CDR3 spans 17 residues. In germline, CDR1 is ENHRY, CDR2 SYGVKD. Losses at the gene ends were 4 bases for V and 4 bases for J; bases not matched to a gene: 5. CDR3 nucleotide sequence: TGTGCCATCAGTGCTGGGGGACTAGCGGGGGGATACAATGAGCAGTTCTTC. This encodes CAISAGGLAGGYNEQFF.

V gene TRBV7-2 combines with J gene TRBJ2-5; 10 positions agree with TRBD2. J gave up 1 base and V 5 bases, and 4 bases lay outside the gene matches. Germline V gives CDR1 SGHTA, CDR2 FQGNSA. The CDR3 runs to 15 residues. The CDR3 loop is CASSVTSGTQETQYF. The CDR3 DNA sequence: TGTGCCAGCAGCGTTACTAGCGGGACCCAAGAGACCCAGTACTTC.

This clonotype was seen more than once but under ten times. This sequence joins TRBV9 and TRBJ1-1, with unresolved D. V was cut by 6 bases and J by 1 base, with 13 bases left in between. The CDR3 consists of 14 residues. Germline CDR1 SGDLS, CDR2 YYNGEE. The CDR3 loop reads CASTLEAGNTEAFF. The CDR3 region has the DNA TGTGCCAGCACGTTGGAGGCAGGGAACACTGAAGCTTTCTTT.

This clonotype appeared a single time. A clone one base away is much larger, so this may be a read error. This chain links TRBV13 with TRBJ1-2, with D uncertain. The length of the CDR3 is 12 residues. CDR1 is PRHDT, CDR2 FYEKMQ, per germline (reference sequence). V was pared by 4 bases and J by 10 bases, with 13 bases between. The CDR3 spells CASSSWTEDYTF. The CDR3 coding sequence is TGTGCCAGCAGCTCCTGGACGGAAGACTACACCTTC.

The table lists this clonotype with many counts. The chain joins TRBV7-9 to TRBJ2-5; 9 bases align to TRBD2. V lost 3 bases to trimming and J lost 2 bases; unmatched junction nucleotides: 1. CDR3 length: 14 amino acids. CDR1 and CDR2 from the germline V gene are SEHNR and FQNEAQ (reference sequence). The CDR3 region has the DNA TGTGCCAGCAGCTTTAGCGGGGGACAAGAGACCCAGTACTTC. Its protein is CASSFSGGQETQYF. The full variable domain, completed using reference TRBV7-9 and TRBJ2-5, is DTGVSQNPRHKITKRGQNVTFRCDPISEHNRLYWYRQTLGQGPEFLTYFQNEAQLEKSRLLSDRFSAERPKGSFSTLEIQRTEQGDSAMYLCASSFSGGQETQYFGPGTRLLVL.

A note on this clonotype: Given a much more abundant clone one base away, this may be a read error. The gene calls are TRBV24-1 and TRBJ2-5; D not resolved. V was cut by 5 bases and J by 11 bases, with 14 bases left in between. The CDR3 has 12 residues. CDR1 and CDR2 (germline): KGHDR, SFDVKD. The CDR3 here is CATSGPSNEQYF. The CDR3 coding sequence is TGTGCCACCAGTGGCCCCAGCAATGAGCAGTACTTC.

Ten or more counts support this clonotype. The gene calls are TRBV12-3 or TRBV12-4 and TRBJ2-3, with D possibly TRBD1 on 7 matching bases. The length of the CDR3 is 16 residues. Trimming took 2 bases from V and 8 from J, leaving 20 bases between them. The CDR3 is CASSLSWTTQGGTQYF. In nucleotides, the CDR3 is TGTGCCAGCAGTTTAAGTTGGACGACCCAGGGGGGTACGCAGTATTTT.

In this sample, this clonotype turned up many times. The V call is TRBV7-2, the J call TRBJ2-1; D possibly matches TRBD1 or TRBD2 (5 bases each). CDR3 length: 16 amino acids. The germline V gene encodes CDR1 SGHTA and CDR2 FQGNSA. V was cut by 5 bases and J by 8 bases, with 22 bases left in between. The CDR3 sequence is CASSLHRDMGVDEQFF. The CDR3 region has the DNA TGTGCCAGCAGCCTCCACCGGGATATGGGGGTAGATGAGCAGTTCTTC.

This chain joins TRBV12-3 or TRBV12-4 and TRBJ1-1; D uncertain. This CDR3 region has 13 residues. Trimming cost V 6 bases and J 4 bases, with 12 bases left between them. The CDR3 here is CASRGNAGTEAFF. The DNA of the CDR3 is TGTGCCAGCAGGGGGAACGCTGGCACTGAAGCTTTCTTT.

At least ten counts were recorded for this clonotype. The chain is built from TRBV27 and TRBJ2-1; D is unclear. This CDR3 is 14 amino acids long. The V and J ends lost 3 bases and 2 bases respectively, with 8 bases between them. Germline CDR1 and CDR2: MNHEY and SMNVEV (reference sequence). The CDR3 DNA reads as TGTGCCAGCAGTTTCGGGCTTACCTACAATGAGCAGTTCTTC. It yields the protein CASSFGLTYNEQFF.

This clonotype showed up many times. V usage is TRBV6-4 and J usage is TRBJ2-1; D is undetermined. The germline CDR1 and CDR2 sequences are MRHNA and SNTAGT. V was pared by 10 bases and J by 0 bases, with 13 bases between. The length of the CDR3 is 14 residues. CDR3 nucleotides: TGTGCCACCTCCCCGGATCTCTCCTACAATGAGCAGTTCTTC. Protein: CATSPDLSYNEQFF.